This TCR beta chain appears in the sequencing data of a study of T cells in localized non-small cell lung cancer. TCRdb keeps only in-frame clones here, not all; method: immunoSEQ multiplex PCR. Here the sample spans around 29,000 clones, around 80% being singletons. Broader study findings: The highest T cell clonality was in uninvolved adjacent lung, above tumor.

Comment on this clone: Its target is not known.

V was cut by 2 bases and J by 0 bases, with 12 bases left in between. Germline V gene data show CDR1 as SGHRS and CDR2 as YFSETQ. The CDR3 runs 16 residues. Sequenced material: peripheral blood, taken before any cancer treatment. The chain has TRBV5-1 and TRBJ1-3, with D unresolved. The receptor comes from a male donor aged 60 or over with stage II squamous cell lung carcinoma. CDR3 bases: TGCGCCAGCAGCTTTGGCAGACCTAGCTCTGGAAACACCATATATTTT. The encoded protein is CASSFGRPSSGNTIYF.